Below, one TCR beta chain is given with its context. The table lists this clonotype with many counts. The specificity of this receptor is unknown. Nothing much larger sits one base from this clone, and base qualities are not available. This record comes from a study of neurological immune-mediated disorders (dated by TCRdb to about 2019). For context, the study as a whole: Peripheral blood TCR-beta repertoires from HTLV-I-associated myelopathy (HAM/TSP) patients, multiple sclerosis patients and healthy controls were compared by UMI-based sequencing. Longitudinal samples, technical triplicates and paired sorted CD4+ and CD8+ T-cell subsets, alongside PBMC samples, were included among the approximately 110 TCR-beta libraries. The cohort included approximately 70 subjects: about 14 with HAM/TSP, approximately 34 with multiple sclerosis, and approximately 20 healthy controls.

The healthy controls were volunteers from a blood bank in Maryland, USA. For unsorted PBMC libraries, 2 million PBMCs were used after storage in RNAlater at -80 degrees C until RNA extraction. Peripheral blood underwent Ficoll-Hypaque density gradient centrifugation to isolate PBMCs, which were then cryopreserved in liquid nitrogen. cDNA was synthesized by template-switch 5'RACE using a primer carrying a 10-nucleotide random unique molecular identifier by which each TCR transcript was tagged. Every sequencing run covered 15-18 subjects and yielded more than 170 million TCR-beta sequences. The RNeasy kit was used to extract total RNA. Using the KAPA Real-time Library Amplification kit, TCR-beta VDJ regions were amplified with primers for the TCR constant region and the 5'RACE anchor. Sample indexes and Illumina adaptors were added in a first PCR, and a second PCR then increased library yield. After purification with Ampure beads, the TCR product of roughly 650 bp was size-selected on a 2% E-gel SizeSelection system. Before pooling, library quality was assessed on a Bioanalyzer, concentration was determined with Qubit, and library quantification was performed with the Kapa Library Quantification kit. An Illumina HiSeq 2500 sequenced the libraries paired-end 2 x 150 bp. To increase sequence diversity, roughly 24-31% phiX was spiked into each library pool. The original pipeline was this. The UMI-based MiGEC pipeline processed quality-filtered reads and removed over 75% of raw TCR sequences during error correction. VDJ genes were aligned to IMGT germline references, and each clonotype was defined by a unique CDR3 amino acid sequence together with V-J genes. VDJtools evaluated clonal expansion, Shannon diversity and CDR3 relatedness (CalcPairwiseDistances, ClusterSamples); CLCbio workbench built phylogenetic trees. A clone was classed as expanded if it had 8 or more unique UMIs, a cutoff based on coefficient-of-variation modelling across technical triplicates. Starting from the raw public reads, TCRdb applied fastp trimming at Q25, assembled clones with MiXCR and retained in-frame beta chains. Rows with a matching CDR3 protein are joined into one entry that keeps the most common DNA and genes. For this entry, the V and J calls and clone size follow TCRdb and not the study's own pipeline. This sample gives tens of thousands of distinct CDR3 sequences in total; 17% of them show up just once. The ten most abundant clones make up less than 20% of the sample.

CDR1 and CDR2 are drawn from the germline V gene: KGHDR, SFDVKD. V is clipped by 3 bases and J by 8 bases, and the sequence between their germline boundaries is 11 bases long. Its CDR3 holds 13 amino acids, cysteine through phenylalanine. Left in the record is the CDR3 DNA by itself, 39 bases read in frame from the first base. Summary of the overall study and its limitations: TCR clonal expansion was highest in HAM/TSP patients and lowest in MS patients, with MS patients falling below even healthy controls. Across subjects, expanded clones never shared an identical CDR3 amino acid sequence, which suggests that the TCR-beta repertoires in every group were private.

Sequencing was carried out using PBMCs. The chain is assembled from TRBV24-1 and TRBJ2-3, with the D gene possibly TRBD1 or TRBD2, each one fitting 5 bases. The receptor's source is a woman in her 40s in good health. The CDR3 here reads CATSDRRAGTQYF. The nucleotides are TGTGCCACCAGTGATCGCAGGGCGGGTACGCAGTATTTT.